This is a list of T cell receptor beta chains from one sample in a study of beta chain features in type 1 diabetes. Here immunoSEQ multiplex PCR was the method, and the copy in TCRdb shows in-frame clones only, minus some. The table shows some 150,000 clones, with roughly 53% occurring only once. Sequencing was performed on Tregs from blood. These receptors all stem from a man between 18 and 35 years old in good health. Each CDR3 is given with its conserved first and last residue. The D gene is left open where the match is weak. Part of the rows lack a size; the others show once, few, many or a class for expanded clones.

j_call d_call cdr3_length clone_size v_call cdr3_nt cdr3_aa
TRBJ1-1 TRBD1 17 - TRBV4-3 TGCGCCAGCAGCCAAGATAGGGCGACAGGGGGGAACACTGAAGCTTTCTTT CASSQDRATGGNTEAFF
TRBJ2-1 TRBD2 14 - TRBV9 TGTGCCAGCAGCCCCCGCGGGAGATGGGATGAGCAGTTCTTC CASSPRGRWDEQFF
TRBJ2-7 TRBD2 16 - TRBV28 TGTGCCAGCAGTTCCCTTGATAGCGGGAGGTTGGACGAGCAGTACTTC CASSSLDSGRLDEQYF
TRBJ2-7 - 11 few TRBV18 TGTGCCAGCTCGGAGAACTACGAGCAGTACTTC CASSENYEQYF
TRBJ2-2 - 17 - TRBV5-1 TGCGCCAGCAGCTCTATCACCAGGTTCTTGAACACCGGGGAGCTGTTTTTT CASSSITRFLNTGELFF
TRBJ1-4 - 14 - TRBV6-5 TGTGCCAGCAGTTACGGACTGAGAAATGAAAAACTGTTTTTT CASSYGLRNEKLFF
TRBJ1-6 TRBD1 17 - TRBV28 TGTGCCAGCAGTTACCGGACAGGGTGGGTTCTATACTCACCCCTCCACTTT CASSYRTGWVLYSPLHF
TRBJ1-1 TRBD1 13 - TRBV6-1 TGTGCCAGCAGCAGCGGACAGGGCCTTGAAGCTTTCTTT CASSSGQGLEAFF
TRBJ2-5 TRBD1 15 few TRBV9 TGTGCCAGCAGCCCTTGGACAGGGAGGAGAGAGACCCAGTACTTC CASSPWTGRRETQYF
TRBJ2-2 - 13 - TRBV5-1 TGCGCCAGCAGCCCCGGGGTGACCGGGGAGCTGTTTTTT CASSPGVTGELFF
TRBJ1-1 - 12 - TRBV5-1 TGCGCCAGCAGCTTGGCTGACACTGAAGCTTTCTTT CASSLADTEAFF
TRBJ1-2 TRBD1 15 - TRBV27 TGTGCCAGCAGTTTTACAGGGGGGGCTTACTATGGCTACACCTTC CASSFTGGAYYGYTF
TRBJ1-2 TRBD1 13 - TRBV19 TGTGCCAGTACTCAACAGGGGGGCTATGGCTACACCTTC CASTQQGGYGYTF
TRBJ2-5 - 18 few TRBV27 TGTGCCAGCAGTTTATCTCGATTACAGGTGGGGTTGGGAGAGACCCAGTACTTC CASSLSRLQVGLGETQYF
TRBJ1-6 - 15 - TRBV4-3 TGCGCCAGCAGCCAAGTTAGGGACTCCTATTCACCCCTCCACTTT CASSQVRDSYSPLHF
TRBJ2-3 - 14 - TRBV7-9 TGTGCCAGCAGCTTAAGGGGCCCCACAGATACGCAGTATTTT CASSLRGPTDTQYF
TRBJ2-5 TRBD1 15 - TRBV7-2 TGTGCCAGCAGCTTCGACAGGGGGTTGCAAGAGACCCAGTACTTC CASSFDRGLQETQYF
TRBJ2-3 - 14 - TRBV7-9 TGTGCCAGCAGCTTCGATAGCGGCACAGATACGCAGTATTTT CASSFDSGTDTQYF
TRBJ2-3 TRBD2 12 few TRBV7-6 TGTGCCAGCAGCCCGCGGGGGTACATGCAGTATTTT CASSPRGYMQYF
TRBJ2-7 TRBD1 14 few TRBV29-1 TGCAGCGTCGCTCCGACAGGGGAACCCTACGAGCAGTACTTC CSVAPTGEPYEQYF
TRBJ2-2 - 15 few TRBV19 TGTGCCAGTAGTACAAGAGGGGGTGGGACCGGGGAGCTGTTTTTT CASSTRGGGTGELFF
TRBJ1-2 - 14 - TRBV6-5 TGTGCCAGCAGTCCTCTACAGGGTCTGAAGGGCTACACCTTC CASSPLQGLKGYTF
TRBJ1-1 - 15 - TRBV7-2 TGTGCCAGCAGGCTTAGACAGTTCCAGAACACTGAAGCTTTCTTT CASRLRQFQNTEAFF
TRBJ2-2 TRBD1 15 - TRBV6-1 TGTGCCAGCAGTGGCACAGGGGTCCCCACCGGGGAGCTGTTTTTT CASSGTGVPTGELFF
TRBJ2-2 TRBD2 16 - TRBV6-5 TGTGCCAGCAGTTTAACTAGCGGGAGGATTACCGGGGAGCTGTTTTTT CASSLTSGRITGELFF
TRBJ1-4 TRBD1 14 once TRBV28 TGTGCCAGCAGTATGGGACAGGGAGGTGAAAAACTGTTTTTT CASSMGQGGEKLFF
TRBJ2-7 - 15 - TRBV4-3 TGCGCCAGCAGCCGGTCGCGGGACCATTCCTACGAGCAGTACTTC CASSRSRDHSYEQYF
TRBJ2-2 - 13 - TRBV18 TGTGCCAGCTCCTCGACACTGACCGGGGAGCTGTTTTTT CASSSTLTGELFF
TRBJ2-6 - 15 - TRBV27 TGTGCCAGCAGTTTATCGTACTCTGGGGCCAACGTCCTGACTTTC CASSLSYSGANVLTF
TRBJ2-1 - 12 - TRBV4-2 TGTGCCAGCAGCCAACGTTACAATGAGCAGTTCTTC CASSQRYNEQFF
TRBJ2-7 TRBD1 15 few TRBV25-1 TGTGCCAGCAGTGAGGGGGACAGGGCAGCCTACGAGCAGTACTTC CASSEGDRAAYEQYF
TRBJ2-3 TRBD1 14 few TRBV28 TGTGCCAGCTCAGGGGGCCTGAGCGCAGATACGCAGTATTTT CASSGGLSADTQYF
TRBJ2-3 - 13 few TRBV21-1 TGTGCCAGCAGACAGGGAAGCACAGATACGCAGTATTTT CASRQGSTDTQYF